A selection of T cell receptor beta chains follows, all from one sample in a study of cytomegalovirus exposure and HLA in healthy donors. Repertoires were generated with immunoSEQ multiplex PCR, while TCRdb's copy carries only in-frame clones and drops some. The sample lists about 130,000 clones, about 94% seen once, with less than 2% in the top ten. Sample: PBMCs. All receptors come from a man aged 18 to 30 in good health and CMV-seropositive. Each CDR3 is given with its conserved first and last residue. D genes are given only for firm matches. A row's size may be missing; if present it is once, few, many or a size class.

v_call	j_call	clone_size	d_call	cdr3_aa	cdr3_nt
TRBV11-2	TRBJ2-1	-	TRBD1	CASSFRPGGLSYNEQFF	TGTGCCAGCAGCTTCCGCCCAGGGGGCCTCTCCTACAATGAGCAGTTCTTC
TRBV2	TRBJ2-2	-	-	CASRPRGTGELFF	TGTGCCAGCAGACCCAGGGGTACCGGGGAGCTGTTTTTT
TRBV5-8	TRBJ1-5	-	-	CASSLIPRVHTYSNQPQHF	TGTGCCAGCAGCTTGATACCCAGGGTCCACACTTATAGCAATCAGCCCCAGCATTTT
TRBV11-2	TRBJ2-1	-	TRBD2	CASSLDRASGYNEQFF	TGTGCCAGCAGCTTAGATCGCGCTAGCGGGTATAATGAGCAGTTCTTC
TRBV9	TRBJ2-7	-	-	CASSVAPGGDYEQYF	TGTGCCAGCAGCGTAGCGCCAGGAGGGGACTACGAGCAGTACTTC
TRBV5-6	TRBJ1-2	-	TRBD1	CASSLVRTGSSRGYTF	TGTGCCAGCAGCTTGGTGCGGACAGGGAGTTCGCGCGGCTACACCTTC
TRBV6-1	TRBJ1-3	-	-	CATRESPADTIYF	TGTGCCACCAGAGAGTCTCCCGCGGACACCATATATTTT
TRBV6-5	TRBJ2-6	once	TRBD1	CASGQGAGANVLTF	TGTGCCAGCGGGCAGGGGGCTGGGGCCAACGTCCTGACTTTC
TRBV19	TRBJ1-2	-	TRBD1	CASSILGTGGSGYTF	TGTGCCAGTAGTATCCTAGGGACAGGGGGCTCTGGCTACACCTTC
TRBV14	TRBJ2-7	-	TRBD2	CASSSWGGEQYF	TGTGCCAGCAGCTCTTGGGGGGGGGAGCAGTACTTC
TRBV15	TRBJ1-5	once	-	CATSGIGTYNQPQHF	TGTGCCACCAGCGGGATCGGGACATACAATCAGCCCCAGCATTTT
TRBV5-6	TRBJ1-2	-	-	CASSLRGVPGAGYTF	TGTGCCAGCAGCCTTCGCGGCGTCCCCGGTGCTGGCTACACCTTC
TRBV19	TRBJ2-7	-	-	CASSTREPEDEQYF	TGTGCCAGTAGTACCCGGGAGCCGGAGGACGAGCAGTACTTC
TRBV5-4	TRBJ2-7	-	TRBD2	CASSPGLAGGPKYEQYF	TGTGCCAGCAGCCCCGGACTAGCGGGAGGGCCAAAGTACGAGCAGTACTTC
TRBV4-1	TRBJ2-7	-	TRBD2	CASSQEDGRGNEQYF	TGCGCCAGCAGCCAAGAGGACGGGAGGGGAAACGAGCAGTACTTC
TRBV23-1	TRBJ2-1	once	TRBD1	CASSQPGTGKDEQFF	TGCGCCAGCAGTCAACCCGGGACAGGGAAAGATGAGCAGTTCTTC
TRBV19	TRBJ1-2	-	-	CASTGENYGYTF	TGTGCCAGTACAGGGGAAAACTATGGCTACACCTTC
TRBV7-9	TRBJ1-2	-	TRBD1	CASSLGGTGGGYGYTF	TGTGCCAGCAGCTTAGGCGGGACAGGGGGCGGCTATGGCTACACCTTC
TRBV9	TRBJ2-3	once	-	CASSVEGHGTDTQYF	TGTGCCAGCAGCGTAGAGGGACACGGCACAGATACGCAGTATTTT
TRBV9	TRBJ2-3	-	TRBD2	CASSVGSSGRITDTQYF	TGTGCCAGCAGCGTAGGGTCTAGCGGGAGGATTACAGATACGCAGTATTTT
TRBV6-6	TRBJ1-5	-	TRBD1	CASSYSGQNSNQPQHF	TGTGCCAGCAGTTACTCGGGACAGAATAGCAATCAGCCCCAGCATTTT